Shown below are 4 T cell receptor beta chains from a single sample sequenced in a study of human T cells and chemical hapten exposure. The time point denotes: pre-sensitization, week 0. Treatment: therapeutic diphenylcyclopropenone sensitization with weekly scalp DPC. TCRdb passed the RACE reads through MiXCR, listing each CDR3 protein once. The table lists more than 250,000 distinct CDR3 sequences, 8.6% of them singletons, with about 2.1% in the top ten. Sequenced material: whole blood, taken in connection with sensitization to the hapten diphenylcyclopropenone (DPC). The receptors shown here come from a woman aged 40-49 years with alopecia areata. Some clones in this sample may be carry-over from other donors' samples.

This clonotype was detected ten times or more. The chain uses TRBV7-3 and TRBJ2-2; a possible D gene is TRBD1 (6 bases). CDR3 length: 14 residues. Germline V gene data show CDR1 as SGHTA and CDR2 as FQGTGA. Trimming stripped 2 bases from V and 3 bases from J, with 7 bases between. DNA of the CDR3: TGTGCCAGCAGCTTATCAGGGGACACCGGGGAGCTGTTTTTT. Protein: CASSLSGDTGELFF.

The chain uses TRBV14 and TRBJ2-1, with unresolved D. Germline V CDR1 and CDR2: SGHDN, FVKESK. CDR3 length equals 15 residues. The ends were cut back, 7 bases at V and 5 bases at J, with 18 bases in the middle. CDR3: CASTAGRSAHNEQFF. CDR3 nucleotide sequence: TGTGCCAGCACCGCCGGTAGAAGCGCCCACAATGAGCAGTTCTTC.

J is TRBJ1-1 and V is TRBV18, with TRBD1 identical over 7 bases. The junction had 1 base not matched to a gene; V was cut back by 2 bases and J by 1 base. Germline CDR1 KGHSH, CDR2 LQKENI. The CDR3 is 14 residues long. The CDR3 sequence: CASSPNRGNTEAFF. The DNA of the CDR3 is TGTGCCAGCTCACCAAACAGGGGGAACACTGAAGCTTTCTTT.

The chain combines TRBV4-3 with TRBJ1-5; no reliable D call. CDR3 length: 14 residues. Germline V gives CDR1 LGHNA, CDR2 YSLEER. The V gene lost 0 bases and the J gene lost 5 bases, with 8 bases spanning the gap. CDR3 region: CASSQDLDYQPQHF. The CDR3, as DNA: TGCGCCAGCAGCCAAGATCTGGACTATCAGCCCCAGCATTTT.